A selection of T cell receptor beta chains follows, all from one sample in a study of graft-versus-host responses after intestinal transplantation. Clones were read by immunoSEQ multiplex PCR, and TCRdb kept only the in-frame ones, dropping some. The sample has about 81,000 clones; more than 85% are singletons. These TCRs' antigens remain unknown. The sample consisted of unstimulated CD4+ T cells sorted from spleen or lymph node cells, taken before transplant. These receptors were taken from a human donor who was the organ donor for an intestinal transplant. The CDR3 runs from the conserved cysteine through the conserved F or W. Each record gives: V gene, D gene, CDR3 length, J gene, CDR3 protein, CDR3 DNA. A D gene is named only where the DNA matches it firmly.

>TRBV30|.|15|TRBJ1-3
CACRDGQTSGNTIYF
TGTGCCTGCAGAGATGGACAAACTTCTGGAAACACCATATATTTT
>TRBV11-2|.|16|TRBJ1-4
CASSLGGALSNEKLFF
TGTGCCAGCAGCTTAGGTGGGGCTCTATCTAATGAAAAACTGTTTTTT
>TRBV27|TRBD1|14|TRBJ2-7
CASSRDRARYEQYF
TGTGCCAGCAGTAGAGACAGGGCCCGCTACGAGCAGTACTTC
>TRBV18|.|15|TRBJ1-1
CASSQMLVQGGEAFF
TGTGCCAGCTCTCAAATGCTAGTACAGGGCGGTGAAGCTTTCTTT
>TRBV9|.|15|TRBJ2-3
CASSVTAASTDTQYF
TGTGCCAGCAGCGTAACAGCGGCAAGCACAGATACGCAGTATTTT
>TRBV5-4|.|14|TRBJ2-5
CASSLGTSQETQYF
TGTGCCAGCAGCTTGGGTACATCCCAAGAGACCCAGTACTTC
>TRBV2|TRBD1|16|TRBJ1-5
CASSGPLQGAGQPQHF
TGTGCCAGCAGTGGCCCCCTCCAGGGGGCCGGGCAGCCCCAGCATTTT
>TRBV15|TRBD2|18|TRBJ2-5
CATSRGLGSGGSGETQYF
TGTGCCACCAGCAGAGGATTGGGTAGCGGGGGATCCGGGGAGACCCAGTACTTC
>TRBV5-1|.|15|TRBJ2-1
CASSLASAHPNEQFF
TGCGCCAGCAGCTTGGCCTCTGCGCACCCCAATGAGCAGTTCTTC
>TRBV19|.|14|TRBJ1-6
CASSIPLNNSPLHF
TGTGCCAGTAGTATTCCTCTTAATAATTCACCCCTCCACTTT
>TRBV7-2|TRBD1|14|TRBJ2-5
CASSAGTVQETQYF
TGTGCCAGCAGCGCCGGGACAGTCCAAGAGACCCAGTACTTC
>TRBV5-1|.|13|TRBJ2-2
CASSPTGTGELFF
TGCGCCAGCAGCCCAACAGGGACCGGGGAGCTGTTTTTT
>TRBV30|TRBD2|18|TRBJ2-3
CAWSGTSGGPLTTDTQYF
TGTGCCTGGAGCGGGACTAGCGGGGGCCCCCTTACAACAGATACGCAGTATTTT
>TRBV19|.|14|TRBJ1-5
CASSPGWSNQPQHF
TGTGCCAGTAGTCCGGGTTGGAGCAATCAGCCCCAGCATTTT
>TRBV5-1|TRBD2|16|TRBJ2-1
CASSFSGRSPYNEQFF
TGCGCCAGCAGCTTTAGCGGGCGGTCACCCTACAATGAGCAGTTCTTC